Below, 10 T cell receptor beta chains from the same sample are listed, as sequenced in a study of response to subunit inactivated influenza vaccine. In TCRdb, the RT-PCR reads were re-called with MiXCR into one record per CDR3 protein. The table has 590,000 or so distinct CDR3 sequences, about 14% seen once; the top ten hold approximately 7.6%. The sample consisted of PBMCs from blood, taken 14 to 15 days before vaccination. The source of these receptors is a man aged 45 to 65 who received an inactivated influenza vaccine.

The chain carries TRBV20-1 and TRBJ2-7; 9 nucleotides agree with TRBD1. The CDR3 length is 14 residues. V was clipped by 3 bases and J by 5 bases; unmatched bases: 8. Germline CDR1 and CDR2: DFQATT and SNEGSKA (reference sequence). The CDR3 DNA follows: TGCAGTGCTAGGTCGGGACAGGGTTTCAACGAGCAGTACTTC. Translating gives CSARSGQGFNEQYF.

V usage is TRBV7-9 and J usage is TRBJ2-3, with 10 positions matching TRBD2. Germline V gene sequence: CDR1 SEHNR, CDR2 FQNEAQ (reference sequence). CDR3 length equals 16 residues. The V segment lost 2 bases and the J segment 2 bases; nucleotides outside the gene matches: 4. For the CDR3, the DNA is TGTGCCAGCAGCTTATACAGCGGGGGGGACACAGATACGCAGTATTTT. Translating gives CASSLYSGGDTDTQYF.

This clonotype has at least ten counts. V gene TRBV18 combines with J gene TRBJ1-1; 7 nucleotides agree with TRBD1. This CDR3 is 14 amino acids long. The germline V gene has CDR1 KGHSH and CDR2 LQKENI. J was trimmed by 2 bases and V by 4 bases; bases with no gene match: 4. CDR3 loop: CASSRGQLNTEAFF. The CDR3, as DNA: TGTGCCAGCTCACGGGGACAGCTAAACACTGAAGCTTTCTTT.

The rearrangement links TRBV27 to TRBJ1-6, with unresolved D. Per the germline V gene, CDR1 is MNHEY and CDR2 is SMNVEV (reference sequence). There are 13 residues in the CDR3. Trimming took off 2 bases at V and 9 bases at J, with 8 bases between the two ends. CDR3 sequence: CASSLNRASPLHF. CDR3 bases: TGTGCCAGCAGTTTAAATAGGGCTTCACCCCTCCACTTT.

The chain recombines TRBV18 with TRBJ2-3; weak D call: TRBD2 (6 bases). The CDR3 totals 15 residues. V shed 3 bases and J shed 1 base, with 11 bases lying between them. Germline V gene data show CDR1 as KGHSH and CDR2 as LQKENI. CDR3 sequence: CASSPGGIGTDTQYF. CDR3 nucleotides: TGTGCCAGCTCACCGGGCGGGATTGGCACAGATACGCAGTATTTT.

This clonotype appeared a few times. This sequence joins TRBV6-5 and TRBJ2-1; 9 bases fit TRBD2. The CDR3 runs 15 residues. The trim removed 2 bases at V and 5 bases at J, leaving 4 bases unmatched. The germline CDR1 and CDR2 sequences are MNHEY and SVGAGI. The CDR3 nucleotides read TGTGCCAGCAGTTACGACCTAGCGGGGAACAATGAGCAGTTCTTC. The encoded protein is CASSYDLAGNNEQFF.

This clonotype has more than one count but fewer than ten. This chain links TRBV11-2 with TRBJ2-4; possibly TRBD1 or TRBD2 for D (5 bases each). This CDR3 is 14 amino acids long. Trimming took 1 base from V and 6 from J, leaving 10 bases between them. CDR1 is SGHAT, CDR2 FQNNGV, per germline. CDR3 sequence: CASSLGPGTNIQYF. Written as DNA, the CDR3 is TGTGCCAGCAGCTTAGGTCCAGGGACAAACATTCAGTACTTC.

The V call is TRBV20-1, the J call TRBJ2-2, with 9 nucleotides matching TRBD2. There are 15 residues in the CDR3. The V gene end was trimmed by 5 bases and the J gene end by 1 base; junction bases not matched to a gene: 5. Germline V gives CDR1 DFQATT, CDR2 SNEGSKA (reference sequence). CDR3 sequence (DNA): TGCAGTGCTGCCGGGACTAGCAGGAACACCGGGGAGCTGTTTTTT. Its translation: CSAAGTSRNTGELFF.

In this sample, this clonotype turned up many times. The V and J genes are TRBV2 and TRBJ2-5; D is undetermined. Germline V gene sequence: CDR1 SNHLY, CDR2 FYNNEI. This CDR3 spans 14 amino acids. The V end was cut by 3 bases, the J end by 7 bases, with 15 bases between. The CDR3 sequence is CASSDQTLVGTQYF. In nucleotides, the CDR3 is TGTGCCAGCAGTGACCAAACACTCGTAGGGACCCAGTACTTC.

The chain couples TRBV6-2 or TRBV6-3 to TRBJ1-2; D gene uncertain. The V and J ends lost 4 bases and 6 bases respectively, with 9 bases between them. There are 12 residues in the CDR3. Germline CDR1 and CDR2: MNHEY and SVGEGT. The DNA for the CDR3 is TGTGCCAGCAGTTTAACCGGGAATGGCTACACCTTC. Translated: CASSLTGNGYTF.